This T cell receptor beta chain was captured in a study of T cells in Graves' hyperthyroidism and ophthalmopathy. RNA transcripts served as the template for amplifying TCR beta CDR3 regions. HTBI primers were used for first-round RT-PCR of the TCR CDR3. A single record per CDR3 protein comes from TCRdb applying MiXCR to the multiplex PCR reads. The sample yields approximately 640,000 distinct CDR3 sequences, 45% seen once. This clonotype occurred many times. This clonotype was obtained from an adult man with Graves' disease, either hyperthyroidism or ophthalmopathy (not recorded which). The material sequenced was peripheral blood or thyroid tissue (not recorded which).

CDR3 amino acids: CSGETGGEAFF. The CDR3 bases are TGCAGCGGCGAAACAGGGGGTGAAGCTTTCTTT. The chain links TRBV29-1 to TRBJ1-1; 8 bases fit TRBD1. The germline CDR1 and CDR2 sequences are SQVTM and ANQGSEA. Losses at the gene ends were 7 bases for V and 7 bases for J; bases not matched to a gene: 5. This CDR3 spans 11 amino acids.